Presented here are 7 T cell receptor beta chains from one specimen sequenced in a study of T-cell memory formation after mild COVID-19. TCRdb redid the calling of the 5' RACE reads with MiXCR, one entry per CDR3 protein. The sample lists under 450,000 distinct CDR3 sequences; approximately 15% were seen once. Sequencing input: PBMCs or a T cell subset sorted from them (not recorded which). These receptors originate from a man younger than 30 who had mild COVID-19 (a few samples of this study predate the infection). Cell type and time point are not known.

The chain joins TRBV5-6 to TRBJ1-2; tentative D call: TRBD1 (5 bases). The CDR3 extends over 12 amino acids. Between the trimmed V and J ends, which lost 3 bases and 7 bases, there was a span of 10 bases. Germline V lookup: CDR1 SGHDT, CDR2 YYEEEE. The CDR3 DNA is TGTGCCAGCAGCTGGGGGGTTCGTGGCTACACCTTC. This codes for CASSWGVRGYTF.

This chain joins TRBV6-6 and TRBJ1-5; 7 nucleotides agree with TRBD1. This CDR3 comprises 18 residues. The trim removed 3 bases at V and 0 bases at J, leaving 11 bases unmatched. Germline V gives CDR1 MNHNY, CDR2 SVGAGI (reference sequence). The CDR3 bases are TGTGCCAGCAGTTATCAACTTCGACAGGGAGATAGCAATCAGCCCCAGCATTTT. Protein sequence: CASSYQLRQGDSNQPQHF.

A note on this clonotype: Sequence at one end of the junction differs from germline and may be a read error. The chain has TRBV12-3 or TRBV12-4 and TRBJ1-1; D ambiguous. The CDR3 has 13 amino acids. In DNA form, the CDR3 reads TGTTCCAGCAGTCTCACCATGAACACTGAAGCTTTCTTT. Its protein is CSSSLTMNTEAFF.

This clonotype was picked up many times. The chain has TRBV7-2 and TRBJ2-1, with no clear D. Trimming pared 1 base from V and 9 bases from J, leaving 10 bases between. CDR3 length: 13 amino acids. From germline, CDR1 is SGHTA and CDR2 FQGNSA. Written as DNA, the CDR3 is TGTGCCAGCAGCTTAGATGCGCAAACTGAGCAGTTCTTC. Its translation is CASSLDAQTEQFF.

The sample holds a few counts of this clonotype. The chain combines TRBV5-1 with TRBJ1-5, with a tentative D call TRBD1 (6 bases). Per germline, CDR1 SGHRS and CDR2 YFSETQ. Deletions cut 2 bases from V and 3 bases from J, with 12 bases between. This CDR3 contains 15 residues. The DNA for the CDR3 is TGCGCCAGCAGCTTAGCAGGGGCCCCCAATCAGCCCCAGCATTTT. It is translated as CASSLAGAPNQPQHF.

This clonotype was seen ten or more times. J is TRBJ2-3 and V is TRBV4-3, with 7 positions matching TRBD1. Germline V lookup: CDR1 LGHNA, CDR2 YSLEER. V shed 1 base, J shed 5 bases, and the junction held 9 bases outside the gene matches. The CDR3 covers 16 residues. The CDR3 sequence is CASSQGSTGFGDTQYF. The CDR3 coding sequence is TGCGCCAGCAGCCAAGGCTCGACAGGGTTTGGAGATACGCAGTATTTT.

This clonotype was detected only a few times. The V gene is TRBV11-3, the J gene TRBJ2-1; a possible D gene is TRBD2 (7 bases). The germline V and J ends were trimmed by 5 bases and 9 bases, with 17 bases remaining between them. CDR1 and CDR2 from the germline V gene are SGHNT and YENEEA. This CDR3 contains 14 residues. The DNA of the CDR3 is TGTGCCAGCAGCCCCTCCCGGGGGGCAAGTGAGCAGTTCTTC. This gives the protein CASSPSRGASEQFF. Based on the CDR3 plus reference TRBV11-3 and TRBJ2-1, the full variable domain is EAGVVQSPRYKIIEKKQPVAFWCNPISGHNTLYWYLQNLGQGPELLIRYENEEAVDDSQLPKDRFSAERLKGVDSTLKIQPAELGDSAVYLCASSPSRGASEQFFGPGTRLTVL.